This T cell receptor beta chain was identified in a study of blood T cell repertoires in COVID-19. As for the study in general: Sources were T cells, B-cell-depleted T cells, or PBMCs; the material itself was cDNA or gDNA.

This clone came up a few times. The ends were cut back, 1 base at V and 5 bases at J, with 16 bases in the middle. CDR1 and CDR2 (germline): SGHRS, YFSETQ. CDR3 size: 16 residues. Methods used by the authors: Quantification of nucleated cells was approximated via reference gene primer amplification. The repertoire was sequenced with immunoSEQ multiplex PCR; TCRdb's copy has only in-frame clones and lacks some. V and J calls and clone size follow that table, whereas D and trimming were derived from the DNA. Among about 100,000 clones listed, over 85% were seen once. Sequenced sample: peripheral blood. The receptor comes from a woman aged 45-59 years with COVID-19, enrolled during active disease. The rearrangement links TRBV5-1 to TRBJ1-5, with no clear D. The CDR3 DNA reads TGCGCCAGCAGCTTGAGATGGACGGGAGGTGATCAGCCCCAGCATTTT. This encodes CASSLRWTGGDQPQHF. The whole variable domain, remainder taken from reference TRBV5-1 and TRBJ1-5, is KAGVTQTPRYLIKTRGQQVTLSCSPISGHRSVSWYQQTPGQGLQFLFEYFSETQRNKGNFPGRFSGRQFSNSRSEMNVSTLELGDSALYLCASSLRWTGGDQPQHFGDGTRLSIL.